This T cell receptor (beta chain) was profiled in a study of T-cell reconstitution after alpha-beta-depleted transplantation in children. A word on this clonotype: Its antigen is unidentified.

In germline, CDR1 is MNHEY, CDR2 SMNVEV (reference sequence). V gave up 3 bases and J gave up 5 bases, with 10 bases separating them. The CDR3 runs to 14 residues. Unique molecular identifiers were incorporated during preparation of the TCRbeta library. TCRdb itself ran the PCR reads through MiXCR, one entry per CDR3 protein. The repertoire holds hundreds of thousands of distinct CDR3 sequences, with 13% as singletons. Whole-study findings and limits: By one year post-transplant, T-cell counts and diversity largely arose from T cells that were newly produced. Surviving recipient T cells and thymic progenitors underlay high day-60 TCRbeta diversity in some patients.

The chain employs TRBV27 and TRBJ2-2; D may be TRBD1 or TRBD2 (7 bases each). The receptor was derived from a male patient younger than 18 who had a stem cell transplant for acute myeloid leukemia, so the T cells may come from the graft donor. This specimen consisted of PBMCs, mostly from graft donor cells, obtained 360 days after TCRalphabeta/CD19-depleted stem cell transplant. The CDR3, as DNA: TGTGCCAGCAGTTTTCAGGGGGGGACCGGGGAGCTGTTTTTT. Residues: CASSFQGGTGELFF.